Shown below are 24 T cell receptor beta chains from a single sample sequenced in a study of cytomegalovirus exposure and HLA in healthy donors. The assay was immunoSEQ multiplex PCR, and TCRdb's table has in-frame clones only and misses some. The data contain around 190,000 clones, approximately 81% of them seen just once; the ten biggest clones take up roughly 15%. The specimen was PBMCs. Receptors were obtained from a man aged 18 to 29 in good health and CMV-seropositive.

This clone was seen a single time. J is TRBJ1-1 and V is TRBV10-3, with 9 bases that match TRBD1. CDR1 and CDR2 from the germline V gene are ENHRY and SYGVKD. With V trimmed by 5 bases and J by 4 bases, 5 bases remained unmatched. The CDR3 sequence is 14 residues long. CDR3 in DNA: TGTGCCATCAGTCCCGGGACAGGGAGCACTGAAGCTTTCTTT. This codes for CAISPGTGSTEAFF.

This chain links TRBV28 with TRBJ2-4; the match to TRBD2 covers 15 bases. The CDR3 loop spans 16 amino acids. The V segment lost 5 bases and the J segment 6 bases; nucleotides outside the gene matches: 5. Looked up from germline, CDR1 is MDHEN and CDR2 is SYDVKM. CDR3 nucleotides: TGTGCCAGCAGTCCCGGGACTAGCGGGGGGCTAAACATTCAGTACTTC. Translated, it gives CASSPGTSGGLNIQYF.

The sample holds one count of this clone. This chain links TRBV2 with TRBJ2-3; 9 bases agree with TRBD2. This CDR3 contains 18 residues. Looked up from germline, CDR1 is SNHLY and CDR2 is FYNNEI. Unmatched junction bases numbered 14, after V lost 7 bases and J lost 0 bases. Written as DNA, the CDR3 is TGTGCCAGCATTCTAGCATATTCTAGCGGGGATAGCACAGATACGCAGTATTTT. This sequence encodes CASILAYSSGDSTDTQYF.

The chain is built from TRBV7-2 and TRBJ2-7; 10 nucleotides match TRBD2. Germline V gene lookup returns CDR1 SGHTA and CDR2 FQGNSA. The CDR3 extends over 20 amino acids. Trimming removed 0 bases from V and 5 bases from J; junction bases left unmatched: 19. In nucleotides, the CDR3 is TGTGCCAGCAGCTTAGCACCGGGACTAGCGCGAGTGGGGATCTTCCACGAGCAGTACTTC. Protein product: CASSLAPGLARVGIFHEQYF.

This chain's CDR3 is CSVLDGYTF. The DNA for the CDR3 is TGCAGCGTCCTCGATGGCTACACCTTC. The chain recombines TRBV29-1 with TRBJ1-2; D not certain. Deletions cut 6 bases from V and 6 bases from J, with 5 bases between. CDR3 length: 9 residues. Per the germline V gene, CDR1 is SQVTM and CDR2 is ANQGSEA.

The chain joins TRBV5-1 to TRBJ2-7, with TRBD2 as a possible D gene (6 bases). This CDR3 is built from 15 residues. The germline V gene has CDR1 SGHRS and CDR2 YFSETQ. V lost 1 base and J lost 0, with 11 bases in between. The CDR3, as DNA: TGCGCCAGCAGCTTGATGGCGGGAAGCTCCTACGAGCAGTACTTC. It translates to CASSLMAGSSYEQYF.

V is TRBV30 and J is TRBJ2-1; 10 positions agree with TRBD2. CDR1 and CDR2 from the germline V gene are GTSNPN and SVGIG (reference sequence). Trimming at V came to 0 bases and at J to 2 bases, leaving 10 bases not matched to a gene. The CDR3 length is 18 residues. The CDR3 region has the DNA TGTGCCTGGAGTGTACTGTTCCCTAGCGGGGGAACCTACAATGAGCAGTTCTTC. Amino acids: CAWSVLFPSGGTYNEQFF.

V usage is TRBV28 and J usage is TRBJ2-7; a weak D match, TRBD1 (6 bases). The CDR3 runs 15 residues. Germline V gives CDR1 MDHEN, CDR2 SYDVKM. Trimming stripped 2 bases from V and 6 bases from J, with 17 bases between. The CDR3 reads CASSLPGAPVGEQYF. The CDR3 DNA reads as TGTGCCAGCAGTTTACCAGGGGCCCCCGTGGGCGAGCAGTACTTC.

This clone was counted many times. The sample carries other DNA sequences with the same CDR3. The chain recombines TRBV30 with TRBJ1-4, with 10 bases that match TRBD1. CDR1 is GTSNPN, CDR2 SVGIG, per germline (reference sequence). V gave up 3 bases and J gave up 5 bases; unmatched junction bases: 3. CDR3 size: 14 residues. CDR3 sequence (DNA): TGTGCCTGGAGCCGACAGGGGGCGAATGAAAAACTGTTTTTT. This sequence encodes CAWSRQGANEKLFF.

The chain has TRBV28 and TRBJ2-5; 8 bases align to TRBD2. V was pared by 5 bases and J by 2 bases, with 13 bases of the junction left unmatched. The CDR3 totals 17 residues. Germline assignment: CDR1 MDHEN and CDR2 SYDVKM. CDR3 in DNA: TGTGCCAGCAGTGCCCTGGGCGCACTAGCGGAGCAAGAGACCCAGTACTTC. It specifies CASSALGALAEQETQYF.

The rearrangement links TRBV19 to TRBJ1-2, with D perhaps matching TRBD1 (5 bases). CDR1 LNHDA and CDR2 SQIVND come from the germline V gene (reference sequence). The V and J ends lost 3 bases and 0 bases respectively, with 14 bases between them. The CDR3 is 16 amino acids. CDR3 sequence reads: CASSMGDYSPNYGYTF. CDR3 nucleotides: TGTGCCAGTAGTATGGGGGACTACTCACCTAACTATGGCTACACCTTC.

This clone was picked up one time. This sequence joins TRBV5-1 and TRBJ1-1; TRBD1 matches 8 bases. The germline CDR1 and CDR2 sequences are SGHRS and YFSETQ. After removal of 6 bases from V and 11 bases from J, the junction contained 6 bases not matched to a gene. CDR3 length equals 11 residues. The CDR3 here is CASTSGTGAFF. The CDR3 nucleotides are TGCGCCAGCACGTCCGGGACAGGTGCTTTCTTT.

This sequence joins TRBV27 and TRBJ1-2; tentatively, D is TRBD1 (5 bases). V dropped 8 bases and J dropped 6 bases, with 19 bases sitting between them. CDR1 MNHEY and CDR2 SMNVEV come from the germline V gene (reference sequence). The CDR3 contains 14 residues. The CDR3 protein is CASAGGGMPHGYTF. CDR3 DNA sequence: TGTGCCAGCGCTGGGGGAGGGATGCCCCATGGCTACACCTTC.

The chain carries TRBV4-1 and TRBJ2-7; D remains ambiguous. Trimming removed 0 bases from V and 5 bases from J, with 5 bases in between. This CDR3 is 12 amino acids long. Germline CDR1 and CDR2: MGHRA and YSYEKL. CDR3 in amino acids: CASSQDGHEQYF. The CDR3 DNA reads as TGCGCCAGCAGCCAAGATGGGCACGAGCAGTACTTC.

This clone was seen only once. The chain links TRBV4-1 to TRBJ2-1, with 10 bases lining up with TRBD2. CDR3 length: 15 amino acids. Per the germline V gene, CDR1 is MGHRA and CDR2 is YSYEKL. V shed 0 bases and J 9 bases; nucleotides not matched to a gene: 5. CDR3 loop: CASSQDLSGGVEQFF. The CDR3, as DNA: TGCGCCAGCAGCCAAGATCTAAGCGGGGGGGTTGAGCAGTTCTTC.

This clone was found a few times. The J gene is TRBJ2-7, the V gene TRBV5-1; weak D call: TRBD1 (6 bases). The CDR3 length is 13 residues. Germline V lookup: CDR1 SGHRS, CDR2 YFSETQ. V was cut by 0 bases and J by 6 bases, with 10 bases left in between. The CDR3 nucleotides are TGCGCCAGCAGCTTGGAACAGGGTCTCGAGCAGTACTTC. Translation gives CASSLEQGLEQYF.

The chain carries TRBV25-1 and TRBJ2-5; D possibly corresponds to TRBD1 (5 bases). Germline values: CDR1 MGHDK, CDR2 SYGVNS. The ends were cut back, 1 base at V and 5 bases at J, with 11 bases in the middle. This CDR3 has 14 residues. The CDR3 reads CASSELTAGETQYF. The CDR3 nucleotides are TGTGCCAGCAGTGAATTGACAGCCGGGGAGACCCAGTACTTC.

This clone was observed a single time. The rearrangement uses TRBV6-5 and TRBJ1-1; a possible D gene is TRBD1 (6 bases). The germline V gene has CDR1 MNHEY and CDR2 SVGAGI. CDR3 length: 14 amino acids. V was shortened by 4 bases and J by 3 bases, with 12 bases between the two germline ends. CDR3 DNA sequence: TGTGCCAGCAGTTCCCAGGGGTGGGACACTGAAGCTTTCTTT. It is translated as CASSSQGWDTEAFF.

The chain is built from TRBV9 and TRBJ2-3; TRBD2 matches 10 bases. The CDR3 is 15 residues long. Trimming cost V 2 bases and J 6 bases; bases outside gene matches: 6. In germline, CDR1 is SGDLS, CDR2 YYNGEE. In DNA form, the CDR3 reads TGTGCCAGCAGCGTTGGGACTAGCGCCGCGGATACGCAGTATTTT. Translated: CASSVGTSAADTQYF.

The chain joins TRBV6-6 to TRBJ2-7; no definite D call. Germline V gene sequence: CDR1 MNHNY, CDR2 SVGAGI (reference sequence). This CDR3 is built from 14 residues. V dropped 7 bases and J dropped 2 bases, with 15 bases sitting between them. CDR3 coding DNA: TGTGCCAGCACCCTCGACTGGAATACCTACGAGCAGTACTTC. It codes for CASTLDWNTYEQYF.

As DNA, the CDR3 is TGTGCCAGCAGCCAAGTCCGACTGCTGTACAATGAGCAGTTCTTC. Protein product: CASSQVRLLYNEQFF. The gene calls are TRBV14 and TRBJ2-1; D unresolved. The germline CDR1 and CDR2 sequences are SGHDN and FVKESK. V was pared by 1 base and J by 4 bases, with 11 bases between. The length of the CDR3 is 15 residues.

The chain joins TRBV7-2 to TRBJ2-5, with 8 bases matching TRBD1. The J segment lost 1 base and the V segment lost 5 bases, leaving 15 bases of the junction unmatched. The germline V gene has CDR1 SGHTA and CDR2 FQGNSA. CDR3 length: 18 amino acids. CDR3 DNA sequence: TGTGCCAGCAGCCCGGATGGACAGGGTCGCATATTCCAAGAGACCCAGTACTTC. Translating it yields CASSPDGQGRIFQETQYF.

This clone has more than one count but fewer than ten. V is TRBV5-8 and J is TRBJ1-5; a weak D match, TRBD1 (5 bases). The V gene's germline CDR1 is SGHTS and CDR2 YDEGEE. The CDR3 totals 15 residues. The germline V and J ends were trimmed by 4 bases and 0 bases, with 11 bases remaining between them. CDR3 loop: CASSQQGRSNQPQHF. As DNA, the CDR3 is TGTGCCAGCAGCCAGCAGGGTCGTAGCAATCAGCCCCAGCATTTT.

This clone was seen a few times. This rearrangement joins TRBV6-5 to TRBJ2-7; D remains unclear. Trimming took 8 bases from V and 5 from J, leaving 7 bases between them. Germline V gives CDR1 MNHEY, CDR2 SVGAGI. This CDR3 comprises 10 residues. The CDR3 loop is CASGGNEQYF. The CDR3 coding sequence is TGTGCCAGCGGTGGCAACGAGCAGTACTTC.